This T cell receptor (beta chain) was profiled in a study of blood T cell repertoires in COVID-19. For the study at large: Samples representing acute and convalescent COVID-19 were sourced from the United States, Italy and Spain.

This clone was detected only a few times. Under the authors' procedure: Nucleated cell number was recorded as an estimate derived from reference gene primer amplification. The data were produced by immunoSEQ multiplex PCR, yet TCRdb's version contains in-frame clones alone and is incomplete. V and J calls and clone size are copied from that table; D and trimming were computed from the DNA. Of 300,000 to 350,000 clones listed, around 83% were seen once; the top ten hold approximately 3%. Germline CDR1 MNHEY, CDR2 SVGAGI. The CDR3 is 14 residues long. The junction had 7 bases not matched to a gene; V was cut back by 6 bases and J by 6 bases.

The chain links TRBV6-5 to TRBJ2-2; 7 nucleotides line up with TRBD1. The receptor's source is a man aged 30-40 years with active or convalescent COVID-19. Specimen: peripheral blood. In DNA, the CDR3 is TGTGCCAGCAGCCCGGGACAGTGGGCCGGGGAGCTGTTTTTT. Protein: CASSPGQWAGELFF.